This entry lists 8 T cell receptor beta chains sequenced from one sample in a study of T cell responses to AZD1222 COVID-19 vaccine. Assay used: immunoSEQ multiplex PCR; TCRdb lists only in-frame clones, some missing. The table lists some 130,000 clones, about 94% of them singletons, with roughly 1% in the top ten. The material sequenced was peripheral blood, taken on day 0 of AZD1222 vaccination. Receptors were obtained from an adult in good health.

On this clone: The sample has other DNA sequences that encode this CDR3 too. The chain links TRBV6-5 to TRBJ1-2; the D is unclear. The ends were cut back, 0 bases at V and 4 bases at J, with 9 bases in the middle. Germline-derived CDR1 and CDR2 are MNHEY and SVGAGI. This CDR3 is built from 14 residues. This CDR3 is CASSYSDRGYGYTF. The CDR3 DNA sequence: TGTGCCAGCAGTTACTCGGACCGGGGCTATGGCTACACCTTC.

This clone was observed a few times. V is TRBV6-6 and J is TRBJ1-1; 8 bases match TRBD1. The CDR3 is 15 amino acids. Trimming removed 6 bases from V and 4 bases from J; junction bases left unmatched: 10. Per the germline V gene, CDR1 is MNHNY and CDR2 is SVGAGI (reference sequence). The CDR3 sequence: CASSPSGGIGTEAFF. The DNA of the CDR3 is TGTGCCAGCAGCCCATCAGGGGGCATCGGCACTGAAGCTTTCTTT.

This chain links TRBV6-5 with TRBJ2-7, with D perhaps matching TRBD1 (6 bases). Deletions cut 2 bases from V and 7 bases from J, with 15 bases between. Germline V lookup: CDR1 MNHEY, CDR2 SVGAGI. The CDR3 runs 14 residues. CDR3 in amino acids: CASSYTNRAKEQYF. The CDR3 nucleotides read TGTGCCAGCAGTTACACCAACAGGGCAAAGGAGCAGTACTTC.

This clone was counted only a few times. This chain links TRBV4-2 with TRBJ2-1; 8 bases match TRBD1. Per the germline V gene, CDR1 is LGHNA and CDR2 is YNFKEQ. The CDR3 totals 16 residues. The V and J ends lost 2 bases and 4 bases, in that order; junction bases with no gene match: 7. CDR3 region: CASSQSGDRTYNEQFF. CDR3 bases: TGTGCCAGCAGCCAATCGGGGGACAGGACTTACAATGAGCAGTTCTTC.

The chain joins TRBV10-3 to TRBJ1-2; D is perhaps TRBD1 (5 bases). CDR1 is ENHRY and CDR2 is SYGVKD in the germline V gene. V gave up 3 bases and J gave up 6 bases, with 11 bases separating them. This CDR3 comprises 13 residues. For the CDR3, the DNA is TGTGCCATCAGTGACAGGGAATGGGATGGCTACACCTTC. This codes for CAISDREWDGYTF.

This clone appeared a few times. CDR3 sequence (DNA): TGTGCCAGCAGTTTAGGAAACACCATATATTTT. It yields the protein CASSLGNTIYF. This chain joins TRBV12-3 or TRBV12-4 and TRBJ1-3; D not certain. CDR3 length: 11 residues. V shed 1 base and J shed 5 bases, with 0 bases lying between them.

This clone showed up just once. CDR3 in amino acids: CASSPGQFNEQFF. CDR3 DNA sequence: TGTGCCAGCTCACCCGGACAATTCAATGAGCAGTTCTTC. This chain joins TRBV18 and TRBJ2-1, with D possibly being TRBD1 (5 bases). The CDR3 spans 13 residues. V was clipped by 3 bases and J by 6 bases, with 9 bases between them. The germline V gene encodes CDR1 KGHSH and CDR2 LQKENI.

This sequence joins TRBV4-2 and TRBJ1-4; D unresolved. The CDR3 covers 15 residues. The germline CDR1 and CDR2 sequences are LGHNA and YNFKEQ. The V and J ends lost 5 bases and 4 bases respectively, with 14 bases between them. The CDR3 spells CASSAHTALNEKLFF. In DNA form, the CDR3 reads TGTGCCAGCAGCGCACATACCGCCCTTAATGAAAAACTGTTTTTT.